The 18 T cell receptor beta chains presented below share a single source sample, sequenced in a study of metastatic and nonmetastatic thyroid tumors. With MiXCR, TCRdb reprocessed the PCR reads. This sample has around 26,000 clones; around 20% occur once, and the top ten carry roughly 4.8%. No patient had received any treatment before thyroid surgery. Sequencing was done on a sample of blood. The receptors shown here come from a male donor with papillary thyroid cancer or a benign thyroid nodule (not recorded which). Some clones in this sample may be carry-over from other donors' samples.

This clone was detected ten times or more. The CDR3 is CASSFGVSTEAFF. The CDR3 DNA reads as TGTGCCAGCAGTTTTGGGGTAAGCACTGAAGCTTTCTTT. This chain joins TRBV28 and TRBJ1-1; D gene uncertain. The germline V gene has CDR1 MDHEN and CDR2 SYDVKM. V was clipped by 3 bases and J by 4 bases, with 9 bases between them. The length of the CDR3 is 13 residues.

By its share, this clone is medium-sized. The chain carries TRBV10-1 and TRBJ1-1; D is undetermined. Germline assignment: CDR1 WNHNN and CDR2 SYGVQD (reference sequence). V shed 1 base and J shed 5 bases, with 8 bases lying between them. The CDR3 runs to 13 residues. The CDR3 coding sequence is TGCGCCAGCAGTGAGTATTTGGGTACTGAAGCTTTCTTT. Its protein product is CASSEYLGTEAFF.

This clone is medium-sized. CDR3 in amino acids: CASTPRSGTHTDTQYF. The DNA of the CDR3 is TGTGCCAGCACCCCTCGAAGCGGGACTCACACAGATACGCAGTATTTT. The chain has TRBV27 and TRBJ2-3; 7 nucleotides match TRBD2. The V segment lost 7 bases and the J segment 2 bases; nucleotides outside the gene matches: 12. Germline V CDR1 and CDR2: MNHEY, SMNVEV (reference sequence). CDR3 length equals 16 residues.

This clone was picked up many times. This chain links TRBV27 with TRBJ1-1; D not resolved. The V end was cut by 6 bases, the J end by 5 bases, with 16 bases between. This CDR3 is 14 amino acids long. Germline values: CDR1 MNHEY, CDR2 SMNVEV (reference sequence). CDR3 residues: CASRPISFGTEAFF. CDR3 bases: TGTGCCAGCAGGCCGATCTCTTTCGGGACTGAAGCTTTCTTT.

In its sample, this clone was seen many times. The sample carries other DNA sequences with the same CDR3. V is TRBV7-9 and J is TRBJ2-5; D unresolved. This CDR3 has 15 amino acids. CDR1 and CDR2 (germline): SEHNR, FQNEAQ (reference sequence). The germline V and J ends were trimmed by 5 bases and 1 base, with 14 bases remaining between them. This chain's CDR3 is CASSRGLLAQETQYF. Here the CDR3 DNA reads TGTGCCAGCAGCCGTGGGCTTCTGGCCCAAGAGACCCAGTACTTC.

This clone was seen many times. The chain is built from TRBV28 and TRBJ1-1, with a weak D call TRBD1 (6 bases). Per the germline V gene, CDR1 is MDHEN and CDR2 is SYDVKM. Trimming left V 6 bases short and J 4 bases short, with 12 bases between. The CDR3 totals 13 residues. As DNA, the CDR3 is TGTGCCAGCAGCTATTCCAGGGGCACTGAAGCTTTCTTT. This sequence encodes CASSYSRGTEAFF.

In regard to this clone: One junction end disagrees with the germline gene, perhaps due to a read error. The chain uses TRBV6-5 and TRBJ1-6; D not certain. Germline V gene sequence: CDR1 MNHEY, CDR2 SVGAGI. The CDR3 loop spans 14 amino acids. CDR3 sequence (DNA): TGTGCCACCAGTTACGACAAGTGCCGATCACCCCTCCACTTT. Its translation is CATSYDKCRSPLHF.

The rearrangement joins TRBV6-1 to TRBJ1-2; 7 bases are shared with TRBD1. CDR1 is MNHNS, CDR2 SASEGT, per germline. V shed 7 bases, J shed 2 bases, and the junction held 7 bases outside the gene matches. The CDR3 runs 14 residues. The CDR3 nucleotides read TGTGCCAGCAAAAGGAGGGGGCCAAACTATGGCTACACCTTC. It specifies CASKRRGPNYGYTF.

In this sample, this clone turned up many times. V is TRBV3-1 and J is TRBJ2-1, with 7 nucleotides matching TRBD2. In germline, CDR1 is LGHDT, CDR2 YNNKEL (reference sequence). The CDR3 runs to 15 residues. V trimming: 6 bases; J trimming: 4 bases; junction bases outside the gene matches: 9. CDR3 coding DNA: TGTGCCAGCAGTTACCTGGCGGGAGCGTACAATGAGCAGTTCTTC. This gives the protein CASSYLAGAYNEQFF.

At least ten counts were recorded for this clone. The chain employs TRBV13 and TRBJ2-5; maybe TRBD1 (6 bases). CDR3 size: 15 residues. V was clipped by 5 bases and J by 2 bases, with 15 bases between them. CDR1 is PRHDT, CDR2 FYEKMQ, per germline (reference sequence). CDR3 DNA: TGTGCCAGCAGCCCAGGGGTACCTAATCAAGAGACCCAGTACTTC. Its protein is CASSPGVPNQETQYF.

This clone was counted many times. This chain uses TRBV5-6 with TRBJ2-1, with 9 nucleotides matching TRBD2. Germline lookup yields CDR1 SGHDT and CDR2 YYEEEE. V was clipped by 1 base and J by 8 bases; unmatched bases: 7. The CDR3 consists of 15 residues. The CDR3 coding sequence is TGTGCCAGCAGCTTGAGAGGACTAGCGTCGTATGAGCAGTTCTTC. Encoded protein: CASSLRGLASYEQFF.

There are many counts of this clone. This rearrangement joins TRBV5-1 to TRBJ2-5, with 7 bases aligning to TRBD1. There are 14 residues in the CDR3. The V gene end was trimmed by 3 bases and the J gene end by 5 bases; junction bases not matched to a gene: 7. Germline V lookup: CDR1 SGHRS, CDR2 YFSETQ. Here the CDR3 reads CASSSWDSLETQYF. The CDR3 bases are TGCGCCAGCAGCTCATGGGACAGCCTGGAGACCCAGTACTTC.

The chain uses TRBV28 and TRBJ1-6; tentative D call: TRBD1 (5 bases). Looked up from germline, CDR1 is MDHEN and CDR2 is SYDVKM. V was trimmed by 6 bases and J by 9 bases, leaving 15 bases between them. The CDR3 consists of 14 residues. This chain's CDR3 is CASSQMTVSSPLHF. The CDR3 bases are TGTGCCAGCAGCCAAATGACAGTGAGTTCACCCCTCCACTTT.

This clone was detected ten times or more. Other nucleotide sequences from this sample produce the same CDR3. This rearrangement joins TRBV10-3 to TRBJ1-1; D is undetermined. CDR1 and CDR2 from the germline V gene are ENHRY and SYGVKD. This CDR3 contains 15 residues. V lost 11 bases, J lost 0 bases, and 19 bases lay in between. DNA for the CDR3: TGTGCCTCGCGAAGCCTTACGATACTGAACACTGAAGCTTTCTTT. This gives the protein CASRSLTILNTEAFF.

This clone has just a few counts. A much larger clone lies one base from this, so it may be a read error. V and J are TRBV10-2 and TRBJ1-1; the D gene is possibly TRBD1 (5 bases). The germline V gene has CDR1 WSHSY and CDR2 SAAADI. The V gene lost 3 bases and the J gene lost 2 bases, with 10 bases spanning the gap. This CDR3 contains 14 residues. The CDR3 sequence is CASSDGTVNTEAFF. DNA of the CDR3: TGCGCCAGCAGTGATGGGACGGTTAACACTGAAGCTTTCTTT.

Here the CDR3 DNA reads TGTGCCAGCAGCTTAGTTGTGGGGAAGGACTATGGCTACACCTTC. This gives the protein CASSLVVGKDYGYTF. The chain couples TRBV7-2 to TRBJ1-2; D call uncertain. V was trimmed by 1 base and J by 3 bases, leaving 12 bases between them. Germline loops: CDR1 SGHTA, CDR2 FQGNSA. The CDR3 is 15 residues long.

This clone showed up many times. This chain connects TRBV3-1 to TRBJ2-4; D remains unclear. There are 12 residues in the CDR3. Between the trimmed V and J ends, which lost 4 bases and 4 bases, there was a span of 5 bases. In germline, CDR1 is LGHDT, CDR2 YNNKEL (reference sequence). The DNA of the CDR3 is TGTGCCAGCAGCCGTGAGAAAAACATTCAGTACTTC. Its translation is CASSREKNIQYF. Drawing the rest from reference TRBV3-1 and TRBJ2-4, the complete variable domain is DTAVSQTPKYLVTQMGNDKSIKCEQNLGHDTMYWYKQDSKKFLKIMFSYNNKELIINETVPNRFSPKSPDKAHLNLHINSLELGDSAVYFCASSREKNIQYFGAGTRLSVL.

The chain combines TRBV7-8 with TRBJ2-1; D perhaps matches TRBD1 (6 bases). Germline V gene data show CDR1 as SGHVS and CDR2 as FQNEAQ. Trimming took off 6 bases at V and 9 bases at J, with 12 bases between the two ends. This CDR3 region has 12 residues. The CDR3 region is CASRGQIVEQFF. The DNA for the CDR3 is TGTGCCAGCAGGGGACAAATAGTTGAGCAGTTCTTC.